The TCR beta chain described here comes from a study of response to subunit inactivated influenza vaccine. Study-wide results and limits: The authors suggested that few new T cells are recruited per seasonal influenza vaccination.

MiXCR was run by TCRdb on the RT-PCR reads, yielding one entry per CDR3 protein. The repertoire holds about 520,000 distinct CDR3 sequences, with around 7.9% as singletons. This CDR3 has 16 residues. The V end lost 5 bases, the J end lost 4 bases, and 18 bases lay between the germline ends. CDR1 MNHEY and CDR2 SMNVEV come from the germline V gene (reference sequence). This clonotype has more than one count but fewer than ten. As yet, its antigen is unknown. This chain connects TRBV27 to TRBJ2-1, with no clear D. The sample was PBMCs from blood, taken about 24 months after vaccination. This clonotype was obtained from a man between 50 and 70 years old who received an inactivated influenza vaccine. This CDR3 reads CASSPRWRRSYNEQFF. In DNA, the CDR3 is TGTGCCAGCAGTCCGAGGTGGCGCAGGTCATACAATGAGCAGTTCTTC.